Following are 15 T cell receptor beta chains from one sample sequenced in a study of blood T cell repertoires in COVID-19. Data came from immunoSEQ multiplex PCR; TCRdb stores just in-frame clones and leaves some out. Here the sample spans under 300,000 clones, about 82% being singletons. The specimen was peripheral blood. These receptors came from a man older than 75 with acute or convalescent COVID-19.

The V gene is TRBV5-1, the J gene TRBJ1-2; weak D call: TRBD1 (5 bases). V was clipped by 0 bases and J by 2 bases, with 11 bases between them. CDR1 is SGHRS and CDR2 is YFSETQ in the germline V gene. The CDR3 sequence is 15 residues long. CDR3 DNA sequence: TGCGCCAGCAGCTTGGGCCCAGGGCTGAACTATGGCTACACCTTC. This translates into CASSLGPGLNYGYTF.

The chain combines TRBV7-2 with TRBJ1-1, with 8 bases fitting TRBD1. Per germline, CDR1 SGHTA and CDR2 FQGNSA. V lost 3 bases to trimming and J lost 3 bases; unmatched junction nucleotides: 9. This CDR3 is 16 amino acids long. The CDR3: CASSLGRGPGYTEAFF. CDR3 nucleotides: TGTGCCAGCAGCTTGGGCAGGGGGCCGGGGTACACTGAAGCTTTCTTT. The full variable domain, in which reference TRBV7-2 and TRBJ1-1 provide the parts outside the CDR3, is GAGVSQSPSNKVTEKGKDVELRCDPISGHTALYWYRQSLGQGLEFLIYFQGNSAPDKSGLPSDRFSAERTGGSVSTLTIQRTQQEDSAVYLCASSLGRGPGYTEAFFGQGTRLTVV.

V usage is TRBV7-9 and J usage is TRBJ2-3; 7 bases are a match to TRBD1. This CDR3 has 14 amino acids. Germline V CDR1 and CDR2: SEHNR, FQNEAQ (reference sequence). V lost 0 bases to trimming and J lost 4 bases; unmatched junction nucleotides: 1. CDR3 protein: CASSLAGTADTQYF. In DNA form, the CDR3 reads TGTGCCAGCAGCTTAGCCGGGACAGCAGATACGCAGTATTTT.

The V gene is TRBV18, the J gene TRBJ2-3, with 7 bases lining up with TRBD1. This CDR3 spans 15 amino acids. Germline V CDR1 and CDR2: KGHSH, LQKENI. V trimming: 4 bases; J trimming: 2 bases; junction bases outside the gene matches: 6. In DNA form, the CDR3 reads TGTGCCAGCTCACTTCGACAGGGCTACACAGATACGCAGTATTTT. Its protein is CASSLRQGYTDTQYF.

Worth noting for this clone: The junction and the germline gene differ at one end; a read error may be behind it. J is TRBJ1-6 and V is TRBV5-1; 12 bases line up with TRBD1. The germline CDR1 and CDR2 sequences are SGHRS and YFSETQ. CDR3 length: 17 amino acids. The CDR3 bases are TGCGCCAGCAGGTTGGGACAGGGGGCGCAATTTGGTTCACCCCTCCACTTT. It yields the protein CASRLGQGAQFGSPLHF.

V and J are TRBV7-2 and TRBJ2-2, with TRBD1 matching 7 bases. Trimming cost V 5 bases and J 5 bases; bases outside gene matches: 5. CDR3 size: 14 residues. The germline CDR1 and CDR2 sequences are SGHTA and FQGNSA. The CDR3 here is CASSRDSSTGELFF. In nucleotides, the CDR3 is TGTGCCAGCAGCCGGGACAGTTCTACCGGGGAGCTGTTTTTT.

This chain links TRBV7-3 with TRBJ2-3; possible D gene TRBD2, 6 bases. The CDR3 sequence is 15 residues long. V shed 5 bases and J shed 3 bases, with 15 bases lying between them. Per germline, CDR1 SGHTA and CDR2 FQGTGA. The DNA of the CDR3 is TGTGCCAGCAGCCAATGGGGGGAGAGGACAGATACGCAGTATTTT. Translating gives CASSQWGERTDTQYF.

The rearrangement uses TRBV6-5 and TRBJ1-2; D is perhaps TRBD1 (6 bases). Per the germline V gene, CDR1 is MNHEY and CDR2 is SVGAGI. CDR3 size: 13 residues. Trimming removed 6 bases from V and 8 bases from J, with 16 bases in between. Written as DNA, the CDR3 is TGTGCCAGCAGCGACGGACAGTTCGGGGGCTACACCTTC. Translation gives CASSDGQFGGYTF.

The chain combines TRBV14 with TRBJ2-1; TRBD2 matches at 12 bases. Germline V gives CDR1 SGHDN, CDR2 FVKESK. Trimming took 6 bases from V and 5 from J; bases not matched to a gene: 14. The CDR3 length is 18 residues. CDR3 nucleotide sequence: TGTGCCAGCAGTTCCTTTTTGACGACTAGCGGGGGACACAATGAGCAGTTCTTC. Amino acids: CASSSFLTTSGGHNEQFF.

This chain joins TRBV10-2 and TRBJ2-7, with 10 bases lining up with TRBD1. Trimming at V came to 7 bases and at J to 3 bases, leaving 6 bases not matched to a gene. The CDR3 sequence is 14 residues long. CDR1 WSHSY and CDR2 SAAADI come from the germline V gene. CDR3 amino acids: CASTSTGGSYEQYF. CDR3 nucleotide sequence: TGCGCCAGCACATCGACAGGGGGCAGCTACGAGCAGTACTTC.

This CDR3 is CASSEEGALKTQYF. The CDR3 DNA reads TGTGCCAGCAGTGAAGAGGGAGCCCTCAAGACCCAGTACTTC. The chain joins TRBV2 to TRBJ2-5; tentative D call: TRBD2 (5 bases). Germline V gene data show CDR1 as SNHLY and CDR2 as FYNNEI. Deletions cut 1 base from V and 6 bases from J, with 12 bases between. The CDR3 runs to 14 residues. Complete variable domain (other parts from reference TRBV2 and TRBJ2-5): EPEVTQTPSHQVTQMGQEVILRCVPISNHLYFYWYRQILGQKVEFLVSFYNNEISEKSEIFDDQFSVERPDGSNFTLKIRSTKLEDSAMYFCASSEEGALKTQYFGPGTRLLVL.

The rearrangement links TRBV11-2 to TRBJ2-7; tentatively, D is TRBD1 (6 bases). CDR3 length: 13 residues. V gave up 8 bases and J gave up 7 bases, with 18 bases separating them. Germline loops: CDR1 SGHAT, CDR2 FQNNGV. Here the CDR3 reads CASAVGYREEQYF. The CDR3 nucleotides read TGTGCCAGCGCGGTTGGTTACAGGGAGGAGCAGTACTTC.

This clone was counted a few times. This CDR3 is CASSLGVGSNSPLHF. In DNA form, the CDR3 reads TGTGCCAGCAGCTTAGGGGTAGGGAGTAATTCACCCCTCCACTTT. The J gene is TRBJ1-6, the V gene TRBV7-9; D gene ambiguous. Deletions cut 1 base from V and 6 bases from J, with 10 bases between. The CDR3 spans 15 residues. CDR1 is SEHNR and CDR2 is FQNEAQ in the germline V gene (reference sequence).

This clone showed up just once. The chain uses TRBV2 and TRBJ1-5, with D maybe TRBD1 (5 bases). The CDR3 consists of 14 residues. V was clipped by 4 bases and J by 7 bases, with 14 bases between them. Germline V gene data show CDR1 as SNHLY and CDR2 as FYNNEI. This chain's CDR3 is CASSGSGRGQPQHF. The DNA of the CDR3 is TGTGCCAGCAGTGGTTCAGGGCGGGGACAGCCCCAGCATTTT.

The CDR3 protein is CASSHMTGGSGTEAFF. Here the CDR3 DNA reads TGTGCCAGCAGCCATATGACGGGGGGCTCGGGGACTGAAGCTTTCTTT. J is TRBJ1-1 and V is TRBV14, with D possibly TRBD1 on 6 matching bases. V lost 3 bases and J 5 bases, leaving 19 bases between the germline ends. This CDR3 contains 16 residues. CDR1 and CDR2 (germline): SGHDN, FVKESK. The variable domain in full, completed from reference TRBV14 and TRBJ1-1, reads EAGVTQFPSHSVIEKGQTVTLRCDPISGHDNLYWYRRVMGKEIKFLLHFVKESKQDESGMPNNRFLAERTGGTYSTLKVQPAELEDSGVYFCASSHMTGGSGTEAFFGQGTRLTVV.